The 26 T cell receptor beta chains listed next were all sequenced from one sample in a study of cytomegalovirus exposure and HLA in healthy donors. PCR primers comprised 60 Vbeta and 13 Jbeta primers. TCRdb keeps only in-frame clones here, not all; method: immunoSEQ multiplex PCR. The table shows approximately 160,000 clones, with around 78% occurring only once. Sequencing used PBMCs. The receptors were gathered from a woman aged 50 to 65 in good health and CMV-seropositive.

This chain connects TRBV11-3 to TRBJ1-2; 11 bases fit TRBD1. The CDR3 sequence is 18 residues long. CDR1 is SGHNT and CDR2 is YENEEA in the germline V gene. V lost 7 bases to trimming and J lost 4 bases; unmatched junction nucleotides: 17. CDR3 amino acids: CASIDPPSGTGGSYGYTF. Written as DNA, the CDR3 is TGTGCCAGCATAGACCCCCCCTCCGGGACAGGGGGGAGCTATGGCTACACCTTC. The full variable domain, in which reference TRBV11-3 and TRBJ1-2 provide the parts outside the CDR3, is EAGVVQSPRYKIIEKKQPVAFWCNPISGHNTLYWYLQNLGQGPELLIRYENEEAVDDSQLPKDRFSAERLKGVDSTLKIQPAELGDSAVYLCASIDPPSGTGGSYGYTFGSGTRLTVV.

V gene TRBV9 combines with J gene TRBJ2-7, with a weak D call TRBD2 (5 bases). The CDR3 covers 14 residues. V lost 3 bases and J lost 2, with 12 bases in between. Germline CDR1 SGDLS, CDR2 YYNGEE. In nucleotides, the CDR3 is TGTGCCAGCAGCGCCGGACTTTCTCCCTACGAGCAGTACTTC. As protein: CASSAGLSPYEQYF.

This chain joins TRBV30 and TRBJ2-5; 9 nucleotides align to TRBD1. Losses at the gene ends were 3 bases for V and 2 bases for J; bases not matched to a gene: 4. Germline V CDR1 and CDR2: GTSNPN, SVGIG (reference sequence). The CDR3 totals 14 residues. The CDR3 sequence is CAWSRQGGQETQYF. The CDR3 region has the DNA TGTGCCTGGAGCCGACAGGGGGGGCAAGAGACCCAGTACTTC.

The rearrangement links TRBV6-1 to TRBJ1-5, with 8 nucleotides matching TRBD1. This CDR3 is built from 15 residues. Germline CDR1 and CDR2: MNHNS and SASEGT. V was pared by 0 bases and J by 6 bases, with 4 bases of the junction left unmatched. This CDR3 is CASSEAADRAQPQHF. CDR3 DNA: TGTGCCAGCAGTGAAGCGGCGGACAGGGCTCAGCCCCAGCATTTT.

J is TRBJ1-2 and V is TRBV9; the D gene is possibly TRBD1 (5 bases). CDR3 length: 15 amino acids. The V gene lost 4 bases and the J gene lost 0 bases, with 13 bases spanning the gap. Germline CDR1 SGDLS, CDR2 YYNGEE. The CDR3 sequence: CASSSHTGANYGYTF. The DNA for the CDR3 is TGTGCCAGCAGCTCCCATACGGGGGCTAACTATGGCTACACCTTC.

A few counts support this clone. The chain carries TRBV7-8 and TRBJ1-3; a weak D match, TRBD1 (5 bases). The CDR3 spans 16 residues. V lost 6 bases and J lost 3, with 18 bases in between. Germline V lookup: CDR1 SGHVS, CDR2 FQNEAQ. In nucleotides, the CDR3 is TGTGCCAGCAGACAAATCCCCGGGAGGGGTGGAAACACCATATATTTT. Translating gives CASRQIPGRGGNTIYF.

This chain connects TRBV6-5 to TRBJ2-1, with TRBD1 as a possible D gene (5 bases). The CDR3 runs 14 residues. Trimming took off 5 bases at V and 6 bases at J, with 14 bases between the two ends. The germline CDR1 and CDR2 sequences are MNHEY and SVGAGI. The CDR3 is CASSQARDSNEQFF. The CDR3 nucleotides are TGTGCCAGCAGTCAAGCAAGAGACAGCAATGAGCAGTTCTTC.

The genes are TRBV13 and TRBJ2-5; TRBD1 is a possible D gene (6 bases). The J call may be in error: the DNA end matches TRBJ2-7 better. CDR1 PRHDT and CDR2 FYEKMQ come from the germline V gene (reference sequence). This CDR3 spans 12 amino acids. CDR3 DNA sequence: TGTGCCAGCAGGGTAGGGGGTTCCGAGCAGTACTTC. Protein sequence: CASRVGGSEQYF.

The chain is built from TRBV4-1 and TRBJ1-5, with D perhaps TRBD1 (6 bases). The CDR3 is 18 amino acids. Germline V gene lookup returns CDR1 MGHRA and CDR2 YSYEKL. The germline V and J ends were trimmed by 0 bases and 0 bases, with 15 bases remaining between them. The CDR3 region has the DNA TGCGCCAGCAGCCAAGACCGCCACCACAGGGATAGCAATCAGCCCCAGCATTTT. Its protein product is CASSQDRHHRDSNQPQHF.

V and J are TRBV6-1 and TRBJ1-5; D might be TRBD1 (5 bases). CDR3 size: 14 residues. Germline-derived CDR1 and CDR2 are MNHNS and SASEGT. V was trimmed by 1 base and J by 3 bases, leaving 7 bases between them. The CDR3 sequence: CASSEDRSNQPQHF. CDR3 nucleotides: TGTGCCAGCAGTGAAGACAGGTCCAATCAGCCCCAGCATTTT.

The chain joins TRBV6-5 to TRBJ1-5; D is unclear. CDR3 size: 14 residues. In germline, CDR1 is MNHEY, CDR2 SVGAGI. V lost 5 bases and J lost 0, with 8 bases in between. DNA of the CDR3: TGTGCCAGCAGTGGCCTTCATAGCAATCAGCCCCAGCATTTT. This translates into CASSGLHSNQPQHF.

The chain joins TRBV7-9 to TRBJ2-1; D gene uncertain. The CDR3 length is 14 residues. Deletions cut 3 bases from V and 3 bases from J, with 9 bases between. CDR1 SEHNR and CDR2 FQNEAQ come from the germline V gene (reference sequence). The DNA for the CDR3 is TGTGCCAGCAGCTTCGAGACACTCTACAATGAGCAGTTCTTC. Translation gives CASSFETLYNEQFF.

CDR3 in amino acids: CASSGLGQGYQPQHF. The CDR3 DNA sequence: TGTGCCAGCAGTGGACTGGGACAGGGGTATCAGCCCCAGCATTTT. This chain links TRBV6-1 with TRBJ1-5; 10 positions agree with TRBD1. Germline CDR1 and CDR2: MNHNS and SASEGT. With 4 bases clipped from V and 5 bases from J, the junction kept 5 bases outside the gene matches. This CDR3 has 15 residues.

The CDR3 spells CASSYQGWGVGDTQYF. The CDR3 nucleotides are TGTGCCAGCAGCTACCAAGGATGGGGGGTCGGGGATACGCAGTATTTT. The chain combines TRBV11-2 with TRBJ2-3, with a possible D match to TRBD2 (6 bases). Germline V gene lookup returns CDR1 SGHAT and CDR2 FQNNGV. This CDR3 contains 16 residues. V gave up 4 bases and J gave up 6 bases, with 20 bases separating them.

The chain couples TRBV7-9 to TRBJ2-5; TRBD1 might be the D (5 bases). Trimming shortened V by 6 bases and J by 3 bases, and 8 bases separated the two germline ends. In germline, CDR1 is SEHNR, CDR2 FQNEAQ (reference sequence). This CDR3 region has 12 residues. CDR3 coding DNA: TGTGCCAGCAGAGACAGAGAAGAGACCCAGTACTTC. Its protein product is CASRDREETQYF.

J is TRBJ2-5 and V is TRBV7-7; TRBD2 is a possible D gene (6 bases). The germline V and J ends were trimmed by 1 base and 2 bases, with 11 bases remaining between them. The CDR3 is 15 residues long. The germline V gene has CDR1 SSHAT and CDR2 FNYEAQ (reference sequence). Here the CDR3 reads CASSLDAGKQETQYF. Here the CDR3 DNA reads TGTGCCAGCAGCTTAGACGCGGGGAAGCAAGAGACCCAGTACTTC.

This chain connects TRBV19 to TRBJ1-1; D is possibly TRBD1 (5 bases). This CDR3 spans 16 amino acids. Germline lookup yields CDR1 LNHDA and CDR2 SQIVND (reference sequence). V lost 4 bases to trimming and J lost 3 bases, with 18 bases between them. The CDR3 bases are TGTGCCAGTAGTAATAGGGCTGGGCAAGGGGACACTGAAGCTTTCTTT. Encoded protein: CASSNRAGQGDTEAFF.

The chain links TRBV6-6 to TRBJ2-5, with D possibly TRBD2 on 5 matching bases. This CDR3 has 11 residues. Per the germline V gene, CDR1 is MNHNY and CDR2 is SVGAGI (reference sequence). Between the trimmed V and J ends, which lost 4 bases and 11 bases, there was a span of 11 bases. The CDR3 DNA is TGTGCCAGCAGTTTAGCCGGGGAGCAGTACTTC. Residues: CASSLAGEQYF.

This chain uses TRBV6-5 with TRBJ2-7; perhaps TRBD2 as D (7 bases). CDR1 and CDR2 (germline): MNHEY, SVGAGI. Trimming pared 6 bases from V and 6 bases from J, leaving 21 bases between. The CDR3 runs to 15 residues. CDR3 coding DNA: TGTGCCAGCAGACCCACCTGGGGGGGGCGACGCGAGCAGTACTTC. Its translation is CASRPTWGGRREQYF.

The chain joins TRBV2 to TRBJ2-2; TRBD2 is a possible D gene (6 bases). This CDR3 has 13 residues. The germline V gene encodes CDR1 SNHLY and CDR2 FYNNEI. V gave up 2 bases and J gave up 6 bases, with 7 bases separating them. The CDR3 here is CASSEWGAGELFF. The CDR3, as DNA: TGTGCCAGCAGTGAATGGGGGGCCGGGGAGCTGTTTTTT.

The chain couples TRBV30 to TRBJ1-1, with D possibly TRBD1 on 5 matching bases. The CDR3 has 15 residues. The germline V gene encodes CDR1 GTSNPN and CDR2 SVGIG (reference sequence). The V gene lost 2 bases and the J gene lost 0 bases, with 13 bases spanning the gap. CDR3 residues: CAWSPGRGLNTEAFF. CDR3 bases: TGTGCCTGGAGTCCCGGGAGGGGACTGAACACTGAAGCTTTCTTT. The entire variable domain, with the rest obtained from reference TRBV30 and TRBJ1-1, is as follows: SQTIHQWPATLVQPVGSPLSLECTVEGTSNPNLYWYRQAAGRGLQLLFYSVGIGQISSEVPQNLSASRPQDRQFILSSKKLLLSDSGFYLCAWSPGRGLNTEAFFGQGTRLTVV.

This clone was picked up a small number of times. V usage is TRBV29-1 and J usage is TRBJ2-3, with D possibly matching TRBD2 (6 bases). Germline V gene data show CDR1 as SQVTM and CDR2 as ANQGSEA. Trimming removed 2 bases from V and 2 bases from J, with 17 bases in between. The CDR3 consists of 16 residues. The CDR3 DNA reads as TGCAGCGTTGAATTAAGGAGGGACGGATCCACAGATACGCAGTATTTT. It specifies CSVELRRDGSTDTQYF.

This clone was seen a handful of times. J is TRBJ2-7 and V is TRBV6-1; possibly TRBD1 for D (5 bases). V was clipped by 8 bases and J by 2 bases, with 19 bases between them. This CDR3 region has 15 residues. Germline V gene lookup returns CDR1 MNHNS and CDR2 SASEGT. The CDR3 nucleotides read TGTGCCAGCCGGACAAGGGTCTCCATCCCCTACGAGCAGTACTTC. It codes for CASRTRVSIPYEQYF.

This clone was counted only a few times. J is TRBJ1-1 and V is TRBV6-5, with 8 bases that match TRBD1. The V gene's germline CDR1 is MNHEY and CDR2 SVGAGI. This CDR3 is built from 12 residues. V shed 6 bases, J shed 5 bases, and the junction held 2 bases outside the gene matches. The CDR3 region has the DNA TGTGCCAGCAGGGACAGGGATACTGAAGCTTTCTTT. It encodes CASRDRDTEAFF.

V usage is TRBV6-1 and J usage is TRBJ1-1, with unresolved D. The CDR3 is 13 residues long. Trimming removed 2 bases at V and 4 bases at J, with 8 bases between. Germline lookup yields CDR1 MNHNS and CDR2 SASEGT. CDR3 protein: CASSEREGTEAFF. CDR3 bases: TGTGCCAGCAGTGAACGGGAGGGCACTGAAGCTTTCTTT.

The gene calls are TRBV13 and TRBJ1-2; weak D call: TRBD1 (5 bases). Germline V CDR1 and CDR2: PRHDT, FYEKMQ (reference sequence). The CDR3 loop spans 13 amino acids. V was pared by 5 bases and J by 2 bases, with 9 bases between. CDR3 sequence reads: CASSIQENYGYTF. The DNA of the CDR3 is TGTGCCAGCAGCATACAGGAGAACTATGGCTACACCTTC.